Sequencing of this T cell receptor beta chain was carried out in a study of cytomegalovirus exposure and HLA in healthy donors. The PCR ran on 60 Vbeta and 13 Jbeta primers. Libraries were prepared by immunoSEQ multiplex PCR; TCRdb keeps only in-frame clonotypes and omits some of them. The profile shows about 170,000 clones, 73% of them singletons. In this sample, this clone turned up once. Sample: PBMCs. This TCR derives from a woman under 30 in good health and CMV-seropositive.

CDR3 region: CASSLRPGGGTNTGELFF. As DNA, the CDR3 is TGTGCCAGCAGCTTAAGGCCGGGCGGGGGCACGAACACCGGGGAGCTGTTTTTT. The rearrangement links TRBV7-9 to TRBJ2-2, with D possibly being TRBD2 (7 bases). Germline V gene data show CDR1 as SEHNR and CDR2 as FQNEAQ (reference sequence). V gave up 2 bases and J gave up 0 bases, with 16 bases separating them. The CDR3 spans 18 residues.